The 21 T cell receptor beta chains listed next were all sequenced from one sample in a study of glioma-infiltrating T cells. The iRepertoire nested amplicon-rescue multiplex PCR amplified TCR alpha and beta CDR3s from RNA. TCRdb re-called the multiplex PCR reads with MiXCR, one entry per CDR3 protein. The sample lists roughly 120,000 distinct CDR3 sequences, 25% to 30% occurring once. The sequencing input was glioma tissue, nonneoplastic brain tissue, or PBMCs (not recorded which). The receptor set was obtained from a human donor with low-grade glioma or glioblastoma, undergoing nonglioma brain surgery, or in good health (not recorded which).

The J gene is TRBJ2-7, the V gene TRBV6-5; D is unresolved. CDR1 MNHEY and CDR2 SVGAGI come from the germline V gene. The CDR3 sequence is 14 residues long. Deletions cut 2 bases from V and 0 bases from J, with 8 bases between. CDR3 DNA: TGTGCCAGCAGTTACGTCGACATCTCCTACGAGCAGTACTTC. This gives the protein CASSYVDISYEQYF.

This clonotype was counted ten times or more. This sequence joins TRBV5-1 and TRBJ1-5, with D tentatively TRBD1 (6 bases). The germline V and J ends were trimmed by 4 bases and 5 bases, with 16 bases remaining between them. This CDR3 has 15 residues. The germline gives CDR1 SGHRS, CDR2 YFSETQ. CDR3 sequence: CASSLVGALHQPQHF. Written as DNA, the CDR3 is TGCGCCAGCAGCCTGGTGGGGGCTTTACATCAGCCCCAGCATTTT.

This clonotype was picked up many times. This sequence joins TRBV2 and TRBJ2-3; D unresolved. The CDR3 has 13 amino acids. Germline values: CDR1 SNHLY, CDR2 FYNNEI. V lost 2 bases to trimming and J lost 3 bases, with 6 bases between them. The chain's CDR3 is CASSETQTDTQYF. As DNA, the CDR3 is TGTGCCAGCAGTGAAACCCAAACAGATACGCAGTATTTT.

A word on this clonotype: This sequence may be a read error, since a much larger clone differs from it by one base. The rearrangement uses TRBV29-1 and TRBJ2-7; 11 bases fit TRBD2. Germline CDR1 is SQVTM and CDR2 is ANQGSEA. The CDR3 is 11 residues long. CDR3 DNA: TGCAGCGTGTGGACTAGCGGGTTGCCGGTCTTC. Protein: CSVWTSGLPVF.

This clonotype was seen repeatedly, ten times or more. CDR3 protein: CASSPSHSGNTIYF. CDR3 coding DNA: TGTGCCAGCAGCCCCAGTCACTCTGGAAACACCATATATTTT. The chain couples TRBV3-1 to TRBJ1-3; D remains ambiguous. V was trimmed by 4 bases and J by 0 bases, leaving 7 bases between them. Germline values: CDR1 LGHDT, CDR2 YNNKEL (reference sequence). CDR3 length equals 14 residues.

The sample holds many counts of this clonotype. The V and J genes are TRBV5-5 and TRBJ1-2; weak D call: TRBD1 (5 bases). The V gene lost 0 bases and the J gene lost 1 base, with 13 bases spanning the gap. This CDR3 contains 16 residues. CDR1 and CDR2 (germline): SGHKS, YYEKEE (reference sequence). The CDR3 sequence is CASSLVGGADNYGYTF. The CDR3 nucleotides read TGTGCCAGCAGCTTGGTTGGAGGGGCTGATAACTATGGCTACACCTTC.

Regarding this clonotype: This sequence may be a read error, since a much larger clone differs from it by one base. V is TRBV18 and J is TRBJ2-3; perhaps TRBD2 as D (7 bases). The CDR3 spans 17 residues. Germline assignment: CDR1 KGHSH and CDR2 LQKENI. The DNA of the CDR3 is TGTGCCAGCCCACCTTTTTTCGGGGGGCCCGTTACAGATACGCAGTATTTT. Amino acids: CASPPFFGGPVTDTQYF.

The gene calls are TRBV20-1 and TRBJ2-7; 10 bases agree with TRBD2. The J call could be wrong; TRBJ2-1 is a better fit for the DNA end. This CDR3 is built from 14 residues. Germline loops: CDR1 DFQATT, CDR2 SNEGSKA (reference sequence). CDR3 in amino acids: CSGAGGPISHEQFF. CDR3 nucleotide sequence: TGCAGTGGAGCGGGAGGGCCAATTAGTCATGAGCAGTTCTTC.

There are many counts of this clonotype. This rearrangement joins TRBV4-2 to TRBJ2-3, with no clear D. The germline V gene encodes CDR1 LGHNA and CDR2 YNFKEQ. The CDR3 consists of 12 residues. The germline V and J ends were trimmed by 0 bases and 7 bases, with 5 bases remaining between them. CDR3 DNA: TGTGCCAGCAGCCAAGATAGAAATACGCAGTATTTT. The encoded protein is CASSQDRNTQYF.

A note on this clonotype: A much larger clone sits a single nucleotide away, making a read error possible. This chain links TRBV28 with TRBJ2-7; TRBD2 aligns across 8 bases. Looked up from germline, CDR1 is MDHEN and CDR2 is SYDVKM. This CDR3 region has 15 residues. The CDR3 sequence is CASSSQSSGNDEQCF. The CDR3 DNA follows: TGTGCCAGCAGTTCCCAGAGTAGCGGGAACGACGAGCAGTGCTTC.

Comment on this clonotype: A much larger clone lies a single base off, so this may be a read error. The chain uses TRBV28 and TRBJ1-3, with D maybe TRBD1 (5 bases). With 7 bases removed from V and 0 bases from J, the gap between germline ends came to 13 bases. The CDR3 sequence is 15 residues long. CDR1 MDHEN and CDR2 SYDVKM come from the germline V gene. The CDR3 here is CASTFVGGSGNTIYF. The CDR3 DNA reads as TGTGCCAGCACCTTCGTCGGGGGCTCTGGAAACACCATATATTTT. Filled out from reference TRBV28 and TRBJ1-3, the complete variable domain reads DVKVTQSSRYLVKRTGEKVFLECVQDMDHENMFWYRQDPGLGLRLIYFSYDVKMKEKGDIPEGYSVSREKKERFSLILESASTNQTSMYLCASTFVGGSGNTIYFGEGSWLTVV.

This clonotype was counted ten times or more. This chain connects TRBV18 to TRBJ2-1, with 10 bases aligning to TRBD1. This CDR3 spans 14 amino acids. The germline V gene encodes CDR1 KGHSH and CDR2 LQKENI. V dropped 3 bases and J dropped 9; count of bases not matched to a gene: 5. The CDR3 DNA is TGTGCCAGCTCACCGAGACAGGGGGCAAGTGAGCAGTTCTTC. Translating gives CASSPRQGASEQFF.

The count of this clonotype is one. The chain has TRBV5-8 and TRBJ2-1; 10 positions match TRBD2. CDR3 size: 15 residues. The germline CDR1 and CDR2 sequences are SGHTS and YDEGEE. V lost 6 bases, J lost 6 bases, and 9 bases stayed unmatched. CDR3 DNA: TGTGCCAGCACCCCGGGACTAGCGAAACCCAATGAGCAGTTCTTC. Amino acid sequence: CASTPGLAKPNEQFF.

At least ten counts were recorded for this clonotype. The CDR3 loop reads CASSLTSGGAGEQFF. The CDR3 DNA is TGTGCCAGCAGCTTGACTAGCGGGGGGGCCGGAGAGCAGTTCTTC. The chain is built from TRBV7-3 and TRBJ2-1; 14 nucleotides agree with TRBD2. Germline assignment: CDR1 SGHTA and CDR2 FQGTGA. V lost 3 bases to trimming and J lost 10 bases; unmatched junction nucleotides: 5. The CDR3 contains 15 residues.

CDR3 sequence (DNA): TGCGCCAGCAGCTCGGGGGAACTGGTCGAGCAGTTCTTC. This encodes CASSSGELVEQFF. The chain carries TRBV5-1 and TRBJ2-1; the D gene is possibly TRBD2 (6 bases). Trimming took 3 bases from V and 10 from J, leaving 14 bases between them. This CDR3 spans 13 amino acids. The germline V gene encodes CDR1 SGHRS and CDR2 YFSETQ.

Points on this clonotype: Relative to the germline gene, one junction end is altered; a read error may explain this. The chain combines TRBV20-1 with TRBJ2-7; no clear D gene. This CDR3 is built from 14 residues. The germline V gene has CDR1 DFQATT and CDR2 SNEGSKA (reference sequence). CDR3: CSARDPWAHSPHHF. The CDR3 DNA sequence: TGCAGTGCTAGAGATCCCTGGGCCCATTCACCCCACCACTTC.

This clonotype was recorded at least ten times. The V call is TRBV18, the J call TRBJ1-1; D remains unclear. The CDR3 spans 13 residues. Trimming stripped 2 bases from V and 3 bases from J, with 7 bases between. Germline loops: CDR1 KGHSH, CDR2 LQKENI. CDR3 in amino acids: CASSPLADTEAFF. DNA for the CDR3: TGTGCCAGCTCACCATTAGCAGACACTGAAGCTTTCTTT.

This clonotype was recorded many times. The CDR3, as DNA: TGTGCCAGCAGCTCGATCAGGGGGAGAAAGACCCAGTACTTC. Its translation: CASSSIRGRKTQYF. The V gene is TRBV7-2, the J gene TRBJ2-5; 7 positions agree with TRBD1. This CDR3 comprises 14 residues. J lost 6 bases, V lost 4 bases, and 8 bases had no gene match. Germline values: CDR1 SGHTA, CDR2 FQGNSA.

This clonotype has a count of ten or more. The chain couples TRBV20-1 to TRBJ2-1, with D tentatively TRBD1 or TRBD2 (5 bases each). The germline V and J ends were trimmed by 5 bases and 1 base, with 15 bases remaining between them. CDR3 length: 15 amino acids. Germline CDR1 and CDR2: DFQATT and SNEGSKA (reference sequence). DNA of the CDR3: TGCAGTGCTTCTCCGGGACCCCGTTCCTACAATGAGCAGTTCTTC. This sequence encodes CSASPGPRSYNEQFF.

This clonotype was counted many times. J is TRBJ2-7 and V is TRBV20-1, with 10 bases matching TRBD2. Germline CDR1 is DFQATT and CDR2 is SNEGSKA (reference sequence). V lost 0 bases to trimming and J lost 1 base; unmatched junction nucleotides: 3. CDR3 length equals 15 residues. The CDR3 loop is CSARDTSGASYEQYF. As DNA, the CDR3 is TGCAGTGCTAGAGATACTAGCGGGGCGTCCTACGAGCAGTACTTC.

There are many counts of this clonotype. The gene calls are TRBV19 and TRBJ2-1; TRBD1 matches at 12 bases. The V and J ends lost 2 bases and 6 bases, in that order; junction bases with no gene match: 8. The CDR3 has 17 amino acids. Germline-derived CDR1 and CDR2 are LNHDA and SQIVND (reference sequence). Here the CDR3 reads CASSITGQGAGGNEQFF. CDR3 bases: TGTGCCAGTAGTATAACGGGACAGGGGGCAGGGGGCAATGAGCAGTTCTTC.